This TCR beta chain emerged from a study of CD8 T cells in Susac syndrome. V lost 2 bases, J lost 7 bases, and 9 bases lay in between. Germline-derived CDR1 and CDR2 are MGHDK and SYGVNS. This CDR3 comprises 14 residues. RNA in amounts of about 0.45 to 1 ug was reverse transcribed with random hexamers. TCR beta CDR3 was amplified by immunoSEQ covering 54 Vbeta and 13 Jbeta. TCRdb re-called the immunoSEQ multiplex PCR reads through MiXCR, storing one row per CDR3 protein. The repertoire consists of 150,000 to 200,000 distinct CDR3 sequences, with 75% to 95% occurring once and the leading ten covering 0.085% to 0.09%.

The receptor's source is a human donor with Susac syndrome. The genes are TRBV25-1 and TRBJ1-6; no clear D gene. The sample was CD4+ T cells from PBMCs. CDR3 bases: TGTGCCAGCAGTGAAGGATTAGGGAATTCACCCCTCCACTTT. Translated, it gives CASSEGLGNSPLHF.